The text below deals with one TCR beta chain. Clones were sequenced by immunoSEQ multiplex PCR, and TCRdb holds only the in-frame ones, with some missing. The profile shows about 140,000 clones, around 90% of them singletons. This CDR3 is built from 12 residues. Between the trimmed V and J ends, which lost 8 bases and 4 bases, there was a span of 11 bases. CDR1 is MDHEN and CDR2 is SYDVKM in the germline V gene. This sample was taken from a study of T cell responses to AZD1222 COVID-19 vaccine. The source of this sequence is an adult in good health. The sample here was peripheral blood, taken on day 0 of AZD1222 vaccination. The chain has TRBV28 and TRBJ1-2; D not resolved. The CDR3 nucleotides are TGTGCCAGCTTCACGGTAGGCTATGGCTACACCTTC. It encodes CASFTVGYGYTF.